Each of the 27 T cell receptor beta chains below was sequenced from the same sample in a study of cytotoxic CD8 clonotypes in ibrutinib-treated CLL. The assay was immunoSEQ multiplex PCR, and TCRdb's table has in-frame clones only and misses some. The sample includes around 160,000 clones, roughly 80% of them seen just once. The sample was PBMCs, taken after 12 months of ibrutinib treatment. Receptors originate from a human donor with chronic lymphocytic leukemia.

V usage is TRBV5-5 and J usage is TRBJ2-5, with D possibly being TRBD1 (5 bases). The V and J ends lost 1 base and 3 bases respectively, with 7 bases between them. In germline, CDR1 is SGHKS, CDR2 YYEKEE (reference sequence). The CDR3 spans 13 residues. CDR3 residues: CASSLPGKETQYF. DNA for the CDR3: TGTGCCAGCAGCTTGCCAGGGAAAGAGACCCAGTACTTC.

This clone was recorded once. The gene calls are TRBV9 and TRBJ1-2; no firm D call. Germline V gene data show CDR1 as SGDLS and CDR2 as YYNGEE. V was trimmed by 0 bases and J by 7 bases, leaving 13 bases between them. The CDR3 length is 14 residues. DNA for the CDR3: TGTGCCAGCAGCGTAGTCACCAAATGGGGTGGCTACACCTTC. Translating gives CASSVVTKWGGYTF.

CDR3 sequence (DNA): TGTGCCAGCAGCCCTTCGACAGCTGGGGCCAACGTCCTGACTTTC. Protein sequence: CASSPSTAGANVLTF. The V and J genes are TRBV11-2 and TRBJ2-6; D is possibly TRBD1 (5 bases). The germline V gene encodes CDR1 SGHAT and CDR2 FQNNGV. This CDR3 contains 15 residues. Trimming removed 5 bases from V and 2 bases from J, with 10 bases in between.

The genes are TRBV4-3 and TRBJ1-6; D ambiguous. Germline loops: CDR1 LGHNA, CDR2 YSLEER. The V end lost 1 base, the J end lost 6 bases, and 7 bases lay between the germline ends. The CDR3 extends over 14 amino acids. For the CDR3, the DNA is TGCGCCAGCAGCCAAGTGGCTTCTAATTCACCCCTCCACTTT. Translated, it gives CASSQVASNSPLHF.

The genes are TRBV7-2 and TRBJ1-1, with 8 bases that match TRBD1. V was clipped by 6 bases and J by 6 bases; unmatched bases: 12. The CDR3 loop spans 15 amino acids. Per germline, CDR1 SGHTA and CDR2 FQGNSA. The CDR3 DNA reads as TGTGCCAGCAGTTTTCTGCCAGGACAGGGTTCTGAAGCTTTCTTT. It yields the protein CASSFLPGQGSEAFF.

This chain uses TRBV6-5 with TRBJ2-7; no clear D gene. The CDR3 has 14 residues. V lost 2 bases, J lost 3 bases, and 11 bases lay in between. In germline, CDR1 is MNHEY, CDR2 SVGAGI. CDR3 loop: CASSYKKPGYEQYF. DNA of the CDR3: TGTGCCAGCAGTTACAAAAAGCCAGGCTACGAGCAGTACTTC.

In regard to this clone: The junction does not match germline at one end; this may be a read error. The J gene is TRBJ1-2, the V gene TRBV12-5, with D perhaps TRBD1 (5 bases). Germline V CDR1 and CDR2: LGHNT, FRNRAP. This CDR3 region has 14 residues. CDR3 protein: CASALGTSPTGYTF. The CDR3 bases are TGTGCTAGTGCTTTGGGGACCTCCCCGACTGGCTACACCTTC.

DNA of the CDR3: TGTGCCAGCAGAATCGTCCGTCGGGGATACAGCCTCTTAGCCAAAAACATTCAGTACTTC. Its translation: CASRIVRRGYSLLAKNIQYF. V gene TRBV21-1 combines with J gene TRBJ2-4; TRBD2 is taken as the D call from the table, unchecked against the DNA. TRBV21-1 is shown as a pseudogene. The CDR3 has 20 amino acids.

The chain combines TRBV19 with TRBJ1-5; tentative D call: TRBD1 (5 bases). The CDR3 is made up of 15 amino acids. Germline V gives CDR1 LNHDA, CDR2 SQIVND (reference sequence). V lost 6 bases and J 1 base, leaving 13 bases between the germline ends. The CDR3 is CASSTGRQSNQPQHF. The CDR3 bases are TGTGCCAGTAGCACAGGACGTCAAAGCAATCAGCCCCAGCATTTT.

CDR3 protein: CASSFWGLSYEQYF. CDR3 bases: TGTGCCAGCAGTTTCTGGGGGCTCAGCTACGAGCAGTACTTC. The rearrangement uses TRBV28 and TRBJ2-7; a possible D gene is TRBD1 (6 bases). The length of the CDR3 is 14 residues. Germline CDR1 MDHEN, CDR2 SYDVKM. Between the trimmed V and J ends, which lost 3 bases and 3 bases, there was a span of 12 bases.

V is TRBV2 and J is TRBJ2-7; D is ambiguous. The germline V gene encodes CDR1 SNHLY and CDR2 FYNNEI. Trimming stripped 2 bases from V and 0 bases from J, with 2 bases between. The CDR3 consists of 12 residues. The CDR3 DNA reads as TGTGCCAGCAGTGAAAGCTCCTACGAGCAGTACTTC. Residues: CASSESSYEQYF.

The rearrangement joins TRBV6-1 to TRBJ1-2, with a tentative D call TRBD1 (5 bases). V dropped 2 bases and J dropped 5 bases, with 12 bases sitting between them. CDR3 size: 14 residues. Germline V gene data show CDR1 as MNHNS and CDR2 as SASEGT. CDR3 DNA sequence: TGTGCCAGCAGTGAAACTAGCGCAGGGTATGGCTACACCTTC. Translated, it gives CASSETSAGYGYTF.

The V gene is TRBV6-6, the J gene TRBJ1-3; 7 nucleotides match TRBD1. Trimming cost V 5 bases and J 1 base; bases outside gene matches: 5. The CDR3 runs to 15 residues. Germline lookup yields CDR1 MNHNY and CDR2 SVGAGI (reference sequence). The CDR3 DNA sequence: TGTGCCAGCAGTGGTCAGGGGGTGTCTGGAAACACCATATATTTT. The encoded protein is CASSGQGVSGNTIYF.

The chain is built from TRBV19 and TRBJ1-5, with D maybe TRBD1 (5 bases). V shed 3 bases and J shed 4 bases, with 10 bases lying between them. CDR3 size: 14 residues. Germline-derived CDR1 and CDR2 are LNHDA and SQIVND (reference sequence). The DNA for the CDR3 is TGTGCCAGTAGTATGCAGGGCAAAAATCAGCCCCAGCATTTT. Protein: CASSMQGKNQPQHF.

CDR3 DNA sequence: TGTGCCAGCAACCCGGACAGCCTAAACATTCAGTACTTC. Translation gives CASNPDSLNIQYF. The rearrangement joins TRBV28 to TRBJ2-4; weak D call: TRBD1 (6 bases). The germline V gene encodes CDR1 MDHEN and CDR2 SYDVKM. V was pared by 7 bases and J by 6 bases, with 13 bases between. CDR3 size: 13 residues. Complete variable domain (other parts from reference TRBV28 and TRBJ2-4): DVKVTQSSRYLVKRTGEKVFLECVQDMDHENMFWYRQDPGLGLRLIYFSYDVKMKEKGDIPEGYSVSREKKERFSLILESASTNQTSMYLCASNPDSLNIQYFGAGTRLSVL.

CDR3 sequence: CASSLPTGQGYEQYF. CDR3 bases: TGTGCCAGCAGTTTACCCACGGGACAGGGCTACGAGCAGTACTTC. This chain joins TRBV28 and TRBJ2-7; 9 nucleotides match TRBD1. The V and J ends lost 2 bases and 3 bases, in that order; junction bases with no gene match: 5. Germline loops: CDR1 MDHEN, CDR2 SYDVKM. This CDR3 region has 15 residues.

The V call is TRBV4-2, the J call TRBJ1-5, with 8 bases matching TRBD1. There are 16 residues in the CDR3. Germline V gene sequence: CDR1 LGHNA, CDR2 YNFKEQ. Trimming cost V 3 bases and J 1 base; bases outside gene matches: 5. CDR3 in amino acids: CASSQTDRESNQPQHF. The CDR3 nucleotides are TGTGCCAGCAGCCAGACGGACAGGGAAAGCAATCAGCCCCAGCATTTT.

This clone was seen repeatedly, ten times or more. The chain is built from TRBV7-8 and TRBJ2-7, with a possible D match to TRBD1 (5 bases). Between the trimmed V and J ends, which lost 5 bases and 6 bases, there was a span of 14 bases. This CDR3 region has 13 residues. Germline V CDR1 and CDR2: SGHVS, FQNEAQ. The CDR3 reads CASSARESAEQYF. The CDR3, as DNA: TGTGCCAGCAGCGCCAGGGAATCTGCCGAGCAGTACTTC.

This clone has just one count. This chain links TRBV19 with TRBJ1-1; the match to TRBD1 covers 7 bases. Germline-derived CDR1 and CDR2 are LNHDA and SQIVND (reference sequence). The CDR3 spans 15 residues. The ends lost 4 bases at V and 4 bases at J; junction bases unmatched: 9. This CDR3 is CASSRMTGMVTEAFF. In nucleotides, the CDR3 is TGTGCCAGTAGTAGGATGACAGGGATGGTCACTGAAGCTTTCTTT.

CDR3 nucleotides: TGTGCCAGCAGCTTAGGGTGGGGTACTAGCGGGAGTACCTACGAGCAGTACTTC. Translation gives CASSLGWGTSGSTYEQYF. The V call is TRBV7-2, the J call TRBJ2-7; 11 bases line up with TRBD2. CDR1 SGHTA and CDR2 FQGNSA come from the germline V gene. The V segment lost 1 base and the J segment 2 bases; nucleotides outside the gene matches: 10. There are 18 residues in the CDR3.

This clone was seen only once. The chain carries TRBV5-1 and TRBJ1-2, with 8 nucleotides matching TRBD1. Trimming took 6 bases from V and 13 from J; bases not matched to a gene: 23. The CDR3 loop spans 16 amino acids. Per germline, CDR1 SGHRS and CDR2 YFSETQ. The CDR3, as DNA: TGCGCCAGCACCCTTCCAACCAAGGGACAGGTGGTAGGGATCACCTTC. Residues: CASTLPTKGQVVGITF.

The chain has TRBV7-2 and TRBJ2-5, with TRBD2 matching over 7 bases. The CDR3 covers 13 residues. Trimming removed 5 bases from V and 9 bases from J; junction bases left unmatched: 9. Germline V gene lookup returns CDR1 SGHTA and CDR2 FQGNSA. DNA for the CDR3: TGTGCCAGCAGCCCCGCTCGGGGGGAGTCCCAGTACTTC. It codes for CASSPARGESQYF.

CDR3 amino acids: CASRPPLPLDPGQGNSNQPQHF. CDR3 nucleotide sequence: TGTGCCAGCAGACCTCCCTTACCTTTGGATCCGGGACAGGGAAATAGCAATCAGCCCCAGCATTTT. The chain combines TRBV7-4 with TRBJ1-5; 9 bases line up with TRBD1. V was clipped by 6 bases and J by 0 bases; unmatched bases: 24. CDR1 is SGHVT and CDR2 is SQSDAQ in the germline V gene. The CDR3 sequence is 22 residues long.

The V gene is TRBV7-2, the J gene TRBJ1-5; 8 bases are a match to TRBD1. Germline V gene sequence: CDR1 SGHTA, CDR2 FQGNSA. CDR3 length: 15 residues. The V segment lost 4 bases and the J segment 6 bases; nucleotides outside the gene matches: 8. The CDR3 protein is CASSYGTGGAQPQHF. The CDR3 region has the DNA TGTGCCAGCAGCTACGGGACAGGTGGGGCTCAGCCCCAGCATTTT.

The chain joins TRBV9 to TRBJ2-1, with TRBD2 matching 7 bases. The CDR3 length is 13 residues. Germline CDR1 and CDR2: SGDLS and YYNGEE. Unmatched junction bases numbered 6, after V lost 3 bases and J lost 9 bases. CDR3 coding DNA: TGTGCCAGCAGCGCGGAGGGCGGGGGTGAGCAGTTCTTC. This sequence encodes CASSAEGGGEQFF.

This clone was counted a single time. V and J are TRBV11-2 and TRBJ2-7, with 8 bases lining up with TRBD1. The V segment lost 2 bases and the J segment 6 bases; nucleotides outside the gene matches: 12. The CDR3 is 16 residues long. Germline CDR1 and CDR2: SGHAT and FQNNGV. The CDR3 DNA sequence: TGTGCCAGCAGCTTATTCTCGACAGGGGCGGTGGCCGAGCAGTACTTC. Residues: CASSLFSTGAVAEQYF.

DNA for the CDR3: TGTGCCAGCAGTAAGACGGGGACAGGGAATGGCTACACCTTC. Its translation is CASSKTGTGNGYTF. V gene TRBV6-5 combines with J gene TRBJ1-2; 9 bases are shared with TRBD1. Germline CDR1 is MNHEY and CDR2 is SVGAGI. With 5 bases clipped from V and 6 bases from J, the junction kept 7 bases outside the gene matches. The CDR3 sequence is 14 residues long.